The 5 T cell receptor beta chains presented below share a single source sample, sequenced in a study of identical twins. TCRdb reprocessed the 5' RACE reads with MiXCR, giving one entry per CDR3 protein. Of 450,000 or so distinct CDR3 sequences in the sample, about 18% were seen once. Input material: naive T cells sorted from blood. The receptors derive from a middle-aged man in good health.

This clonotype showed up many times. CDR3 region: CASSRRPAGFSNEQFF. CDR3 coding DNA: TGTGCCAGCAGTAGACGTCCAGCGGGGTTCAGTAACGAGCAGTTCTTC. The gene calls are TRBV12-3 or TRBV12-4 and TRBJ2-1; 7 nucleotides line up with TRBD2. The CDR3 runs 16 residues. V dropped 5 bases and J dropped 10; count of bases not matched to a gene: 17.

CDR3 nucleotide sequence: TGTGCCAGCAGTAAACCGGGACTAGGATTCCATGAGCAGTTCTTC. The encoded protein is CASSKPGLGFHEQFF. This chain joins TRBV12-3 or TRBV12-4 and TRBJ2-1; 8 nucleotides line up with TRBD2. The CDR3 length is 15 residues. The J segment lost 8 bases and the V segment lost 5 bases, leaving 11 bases of the junction unmatched.

This clonotype was recorded a few times. At one of its ends the junction is not consistent with the germline gene, which may arise from a read error. The V gene is TRBV6-1, the J gene TRBJ2-7, with 7 positions matching TRBD2. The CDR3 totals 16 residues. Germline lookup yields CDR1 MNHNS and CDR2 SASEGT. CDR3 sequence: CASREASGASSYEQYF. In DNA, the CDR3 is TGTGCCAGCAGAGAAGCTAGCGGCGCTAGTTCCTACGAGCAGTACTTC.

This clonotype was picked up many times. CDR3 bases: TGCAGTGCCCCCGTGGTCGGGAGGGCCATTTCCTACAATGAGCAGTTCTTC. This encodes CSAPVVGRAISYNEQFF. The chain carries TRBV20-1 and TRBJ2-1; 8 bases match TRBD2. This CDR3 region has 17 residues. Looked up from germline, CDR1 is DFQATT and CDR2 is SNEGSKA (reference sequence). V dropped 6 bases and J dropped 1; count of bases not matched to a gene: 14.

This chain joins TRBV5-1 and TRBJ2-7; 10 nucleotides match TRBD1. Per the germline V gene, CDR1 is SGHRS and CDR2 is YFSETQ. Trimming at V came to 3 bases and at J to 6 bases, leaving 6 bases not matched to a gene. The CDR3 sequence is 14 residues long. The CDR3 DNA reads TGCGCCAGCAGCTCCCCGGGACAGGGGATCGAGCAGTACTTC. Translated, it gives CASSSPGQGIEQYF.